What follows are 5 T cell receptor beta chains derived from one specimen sequenced in a study of beta chain features in type 1 diabetes. Expressed TCRB transcripts got sequenced, as all isolated RNA was reverse transcribed. Data came from immunoSEQ multiplex PCR; TCRdb stores just in-frame clones and leaves some out. The data show roughly 230,000 clones, about 9.3% seen once. The material sequenced was naive CD4+ T cells from blood. These receptors were collected from a woman aged 18-29 years in good health.

This rearrangement joins TRBV6-1 to TRBJ2-5; 10 nucleotides line up with TRBD1. Germline assignment: CDR1 MNHNS and CDR2 SASEGT. Trimming took 4 bases from V and 1 from J; bases not matched to a gene: 0. This CDR3 is built from 14 residues. The CDR3 region has the DNA TGTGCCAGCAGTGGACAGGGGGCCCAAGAGACCCAGTACTTC. This encodes CASSGQGAQETQYF.

There are a few counts of this clone. The chain recombines TRBV7-3 with TRBJ1-2, with 8 bases fitting TRBD1. Per the germline V gene, CDR1 is SGHTA and CDR2 is FQGTGA. After removal of 5 bases from V and 7 bases from J, the junction contained 9 bases not matched to a gene. The CDR3 has 14 residues. CDR3 nucleotides: TGTGCCAGCAGCCCCGACAGGGGTCACCGTGGCTACACCTTC. As protein: CASSPDRGHRGYTF.

This clone showed up just a few times. The chain employs TRBV10-3 and TRBJ2-1; no reliable D call. This CDR3 is 13 amino acids long. CDR1 and CDR2 from the germline V gene are ENHRY and SYGVKD. Deletions cut 3 bases from V and 6 bases from J, with 9 bases between. In DNA form, the CDR3 reads TGTGCCATCAGTGACTCGTTTAGCAATGAGCAGTTCTTC. It yields the protein CAISDSFSNEQFF.

The gene calls are TRBV29-1 and TRBJ2-1; 8 bases are a match to TRBD1. Trimming removed 7 bases from V and 8 bases from J; junction bases left unmatched: 7. The V gene's germline CDR1 is SQVTM and CDR2 ANQGSEA. This CDR3 is built from 12 residues. The DNA for the CDR3 is TGCAGCGCGGACAGGGTGATCGATGAGCAGTTCTTC. Translated: CSADRVIDEQFF.

This clone was counted between two and nine times. The chain joins TRBV19 to TRBJ1-1; D might be TRBD1 (5 bases). The V gene lost 4 bases and the J gene lost 4 bases, with 10 bases spanning the gap. Looked up from germline, CDR1 is LNHDA and CDR2 is SQIVND (reference sequence). This CDR3 comprises 13 residues. This chain's CDR3 is CASSTGRGTEAFF. In nucleotides, the CDR3 is TGTGCCAGTAGTACGGGGAGGGGCACTGAAGCTTTCTTT.